This is a list of T cell receptor beta chains from one sample in a study of PD-L1 blockade in urothelial cancer. The repertoire was sequenced with immunoSEQ multiplex PCR; TCRdb's copy has only in-frame clones and lacks some. The profile shows 35,000 to 50,000 clones, approximately 80% of them singletons. The sample consisted of PBMCs, taken around atezolizumab (anti-PD-L1) treatment. Source of these receptors: a man aged 55 to 69 with urothelial cancer. The CDR3 runs from the conserved cysteine through the conserved F or W. A D gene is named only where the DNA matches it firmly. Not all rows give a size; the values are once, few, many and, for expanded clones, a class.

14,TRBJ2-7,TRBV28,once,NA,TGTGCCAGCAGCTCCGGGGCGGGGTCCTTGGAGCAGTACTTC,CASSSGAGSLEQYF
13,TRBJ1-2,TRBV5-4,NA,NA,TGTGCCAGCAGCTTTTCAGGGCCCTATGGCTACACCTTC,CASSFSGPYGYTF
18,TRBJ1-5,TRBV10-2,NA,NA,TGCGCCAGCAGTGAAGGTCAGGGAGGGGTAGGTAGCAATCAGCCCCAGCATTTT,CASSEGQGGVGSNQPQHF
17,TRBJ2-2,TRBV10-3,many,TRBD1,TGTGCCATCAGTGAAATGGACAGGGGAGAGAGCACCGGGGAGCTGTTTTTT,CAISEMDRGESTGELFF
16,TRBJ2-5,TRBV5-1,NA,TRBD2,TGCGCCAGCAGCTTGACGCCTAGCGGGGGTGAAGAGACCCAGTACTTC,CASSLTPSGGEETQYF
15,TRBJ2-7,TRBV5-1,NA,NA,TGCGCCAGCAGCCCCCCCCTGACTAGCTCCTACGAGCAGTACTTC,CASSPPLTSSYEQYF
13,TRBJ2-7,TRBV29-1,NA,NA,TGCAGCGTTGAACAGGGAGGATCCTACGAGCAGTACTTC,CSVEQGGSYEQYF
15,TRBJ2-7,TRBV19,NA,TRBD2,TGTGCCAGTACTGCCGGGACTAGCGGGACTTACGAGCAGTACTTC,CASTAGTSGTYEQYF
15,TRBJ1-5,TRBV5-1,NA,TRBD1,TGCGCCAGCAGCCTCGGGACAGGGGCCGGGCAGCCCCAGCATTTT,CASSLGTGAGQPQHF
14,TRBJ1-1,TRBV2,once,NA,TGTGCCAGCACTCGGGACACTCTGAACACTGAAGCTTTCTTT,CASTRDTLNTEAFF
15,TRBJ1-3,TRBV11-2,NA,NA,TGTGCCAGCAGCACCCGGACATTCTCTGGAAACACCATATATTTT,CASSTRTFSGNTIYF
14,TRBJ2-7,TRBV6-1,NA,TRBD1,TGTGCCAGCAGTGAGACAGGGGGGGACTACGAGCAGTACTTC,CASSETGGDYEQYF
13,TRBJ2-5,TRBV6-5,NA,TRBD2,TGTGCCAGCAGGTCGGGAGGGCAAGAGACCCAGTACTTC,CASRSGGQETQYF
13,TRBJ2-3,TRBV2,NA,NA,TGTGCCAGCATTCCAGGGAACCCTCATACGCAGTATTTT,CASIPGNPHTQYF
15,TRBJ2-7,TRBV9,NA,TRBD2,TGTGCCAGCAGCGCCTCGGGACTAGCTTTAGACGAGCAGTACTTC,CASSASGLALDEQYF
17,TRBJ2-2,TRBV11-2,NA,TRBD2,TGTGCCAGCAGCTTAGGGGCTAGCGGGGCGAACACCGGGGAGCTGTTTTTT,CASSLGASGANTGELFF
15,TRBJ2-7,TRBV5-4,NA,TRBD2,TGTGCCAGCAGCCCGGGGGGGGTAGCGGGAGTCGAGCAGTACTTC,CASSPGGVAGVEQYF
16,TRBJ1-2,TRBV6-1,NA,TRBD1,TGTGCCAGCAGTGAGTCAGGGGGATTTTCCAACTATGGCTACACCTTC,CASSESGGFSNYGYTF
14,TRBJ2-7,TRBV5-1,NA,TRBD1,TGCGCCAGCATAGGAGGGACAGGGGGCTGCGAGCAGTACTTC,CASIGGTGGCEQYF
18,TRBJ1-1,TRBV19,NA,NA,TGTGCCAGTAGTATATTCCGGATCCACCTCCAGGAGGGCACTGAAGCTTTCTTT,CASSIFRIHLQEGTEAFF
16,TRBJ2-5,TRBV5-1,NA,TRBD2,TGCGCCAGCAGCTTGGATACTAGCGGGGACCAAGAGACCCAGTACTTC,CASSLDTSGDQETQYF
16,TRBJ1-1,TRBV10-3,NA,NA,TGTGCCATCAGTGAAAGGGGCTTGGGGGGTTTCACTGAAGCTTTCTTT,CAISERGLGGFTEAFF
14,TRBJ2-1,TRBV6-4,few,TRBD2,TGTGCCAGCAGTGAAGCGGGAGGCTACAATGAGCAGTTCTTC,CASSEAGGYNEQFF
15,TRBJ2-7,TRBV28,NA,TRBD2,TGTGCCAGCAGTTCGTCGACTAGCGGGAGAAACGAGCAGTACTTC,CASSSSTSGRNEQYF
17,TRBJ2-3,TRBV28,NA,TRBD2,TGTGCCAGCAGTTTAGGGCTAGCGGGGGCGAACACAGATACGCAGTATTTT,CASSLGLAGANTDTQYF
16,TRBJ2-2,TRBV14,NA,NA,TGTGCCAGCAGCCAAGATATTCGGTCGAACACCGGGGAGCTGTTTTTT,CASSQDIRSNTGELFF
14,TRBJ2-7,TRBV2,NA,NA,TGTGCCAGCAGTGATAGACAGTCGTCCTACGAGCAGTACTTC,CASSDRQSSYEQYF
10,TRBJ1-2,TRBV5-5,NA,NA,TGTGCCAGTCCTATCGGGGGCTACACCTTC,CASPIGGYTF
15,TRBJ2-5,TRBV9,NA,NA,TGTGCCAGCAGCCCCCCCCAGGGTCACCAAGAGACCCAGTACTTC,CASSPPQGHQETQYF
12,TRBJ2-7,TRBV28,NA,NA,TGTGCCAGCAGTTTACCCACTAGTGAGCAGTACTTC,CASSLPTSEQYF
13,TRBJ2-2,TRBV2,NA,TRBD2,TGTGCCAGCAGGCTAGCGGTCACCGGGGAGCTGTTTTTT,CASRLAVTGELFF
13,TRBJ2-5,TRBV18,NA,NA,TGTGCCAGCTCACCCCGCGCAAAAGAGACCCAGTACTTC,CASSPRAKETQYF
13,TRBJ1-1,TRBV30,NA,NA,TGTGCCTGGAAGGAAGGGGGAAGCACTGAAGCTTTCTTT,CAWKEGGSTEAFF
16,TRBJ2-1,TRBV5-1,NA,TRBD2,TGCGCCAGCAGCTTGGGAGGGACTAGCGGGGCTGATGAGCAGTTCTTC,CASSLGGTSGADEQFF
18,TRBJ2-2,TRBV27,NA,TRBD2,TGTGCCAGCAGTTTACGTAGCGGGGGGTTCGCGAACACCGGGGAGCTGTTTTTT,CASSLRSGGFANTGELFF
11,TRBJ2-7,TRBV5-1,NA,NA,TGCGCCAGCAGCTTGGAGCACGAGCAGTACTTC,CASSLEHEQYF
13,TRBJ1-2,TRBV7-2,NA,NA,TGTGCCAGCAGCTTAGCGGCAGGGAATGGCTACACCTTC,CASSLAAGNGYTF
17,TRBJ2-2,TRBV5-6,NA,TRBD1,TGTGCCAGCAGCTTGGGAGTCGACAGGGGGAGGTCCGGGGAGCTGTTTTTT,CASSLGVDRGRSGELFF
12,TRBJ2-2,TRBV28,once,NA,TGTGCCAGCAGTTTTCGGGTCGGGGAGCTGTTTTTT,CASSFRVGELFF
17,TRBJ2-3,TRBV5-4,NA,TRBD2,TGTGCCAGCAGCTTGACTCTGGCGGGGGGGAGCACAGATACGCAGTATTTT,CASSLTLAGGSTDTQYF
14,TRBJ1-5,TRBV27,NA,NA,TGTGCCAGCAGTCTCGACAATTTTAATCAGCCCCAGCATTTT,CASSLDNFNQPQHF
16,TRBJ1-6,TRBV21-1,NA,NA,TGTGCCAGCAGCAAAGTTCTAGGGACAAGCAATTCACCCCTCCACTTT,CASSKVLGTSNSPLHF
16,TRBJ2-3,TRBV11-2,NA,NA,TGTGCCAGCAGCCGTAGCGGCGGGGTGGGGACAGATACGCAGTATTTT,CASSRSGGVGTDTQYF
18,TRBJ2-2,TRBV7-9,NA,TRBD2,TGTGCCAGCAGCTTCGGACTAGCGGAGGTTACTAACACCGGGGAGCTGTTTTTT,CASSFGLAEVTNTGELFF
14,TRBJ2-1,TRBV11-1,NA,TRBD2,TGTGCCAGCAGCTTAGTCGGGGGGGACAATGAGCAGTTCTTC,CASSLVGGDNEQFF
13,TRBJ1-5,TRBV5-1,NA,NA,TGCGCCAGCAGACAAAATAGCAATCAGCCCCAGCATTTT,CASRQNSNQPQHF
15,TRBJ2-1,TRBV11-2,NA,NA,TGTGCCAGCAGCTTAGACGGGATCGCCTACAATGAGCAGTTCTTC,CASSLDGIAYNEQFF
13,TRBJ2-1,TRBV7-9,NA,NA,TGTGCCAGCAGCTTAGACAGTTACAATGAGCAGTTCTTC,CASSLDSYNEQFF